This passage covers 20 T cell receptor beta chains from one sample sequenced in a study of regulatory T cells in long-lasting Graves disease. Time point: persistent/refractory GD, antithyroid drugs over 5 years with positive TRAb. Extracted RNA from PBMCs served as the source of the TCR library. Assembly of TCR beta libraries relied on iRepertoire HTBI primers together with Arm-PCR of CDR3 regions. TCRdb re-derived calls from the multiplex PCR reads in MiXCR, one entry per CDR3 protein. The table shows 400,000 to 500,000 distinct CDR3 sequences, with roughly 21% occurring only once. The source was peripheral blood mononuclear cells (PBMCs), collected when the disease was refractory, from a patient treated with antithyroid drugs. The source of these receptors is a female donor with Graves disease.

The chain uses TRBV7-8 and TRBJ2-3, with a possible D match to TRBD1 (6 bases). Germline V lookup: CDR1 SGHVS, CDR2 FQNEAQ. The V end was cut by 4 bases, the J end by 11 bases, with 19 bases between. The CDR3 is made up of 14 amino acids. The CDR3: CASSSLTYRVGQYF. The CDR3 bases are TGTGCCAGCAGCTCGCTCACCTACAGGGTTGGGCAGTATTTT.

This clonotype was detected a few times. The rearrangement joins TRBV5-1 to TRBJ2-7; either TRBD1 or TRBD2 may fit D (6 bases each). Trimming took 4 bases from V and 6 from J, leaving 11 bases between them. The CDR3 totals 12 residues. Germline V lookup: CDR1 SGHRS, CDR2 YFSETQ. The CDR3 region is CASSAGQFEQYF. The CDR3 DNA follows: TGCGCCAGCAGCGCGGGACAATTCGAGCAGTACTTC.

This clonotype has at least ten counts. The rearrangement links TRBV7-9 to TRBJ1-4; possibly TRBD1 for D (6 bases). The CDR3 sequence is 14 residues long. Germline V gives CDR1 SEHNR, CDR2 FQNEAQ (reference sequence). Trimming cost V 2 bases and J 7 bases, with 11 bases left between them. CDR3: CASSLLGAGEKLFF. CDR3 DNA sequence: TGTGCCAGCAGCTTACTGGGGGCTGGTGAAAAACTGTTTTTT.

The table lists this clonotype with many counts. Here the CDR3 reads CASSSHGGRNTGELFF. As DNA, the CDR3 is TGTGCCAGCAGTTCTCACGGCGGGAGGAACACCGGGGAGCTGTTTTTT. V usage is TRBV28 and J usage is TRBJ2-2; 7 bases line up with TRBD2. After removal of 4 bases from V and 1 base from J, the junction contained 6 bases not matched to a gene. CDR1 MDHEN and CDR2 SYDVKM come from the germline V gene. This CDR3 spans 16 amino acids.

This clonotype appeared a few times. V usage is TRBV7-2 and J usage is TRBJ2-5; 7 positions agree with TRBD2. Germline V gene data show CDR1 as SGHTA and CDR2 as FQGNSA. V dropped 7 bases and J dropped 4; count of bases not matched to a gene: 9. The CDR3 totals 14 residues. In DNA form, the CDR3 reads TGTGCCAGCAAGGTGGGGGGGGGGGGAGAGACCCAGTACTTC. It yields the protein CASKVGGGGETQYF.

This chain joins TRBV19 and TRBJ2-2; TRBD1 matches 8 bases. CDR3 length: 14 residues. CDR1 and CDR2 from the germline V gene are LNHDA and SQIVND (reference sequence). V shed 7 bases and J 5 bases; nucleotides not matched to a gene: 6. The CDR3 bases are TGTGCCAGTACAACAGGGGGAGTGACCGGGGAGCTGTTTTTT. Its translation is CASTTGGVTGELFF. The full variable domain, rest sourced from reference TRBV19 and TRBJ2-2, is DGGITQSPKYLFRKEGQNVTLSCEQNLNHDAMYWYRQDPGQGLRLIYYSQIVNDFQKGDIAEGYSVSREKKESFPLTVTSAQKNPTAFYLCASTTGGVTGELFFGEGSRLTVL.

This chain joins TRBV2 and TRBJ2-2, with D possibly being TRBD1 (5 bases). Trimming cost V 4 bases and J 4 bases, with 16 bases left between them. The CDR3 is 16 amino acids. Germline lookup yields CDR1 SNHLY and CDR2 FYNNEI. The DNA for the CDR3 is TGTGCCAGCAGTGGGGGCCGACACCGATTCACCGGGGAGCTGTTTTTT. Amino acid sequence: CASSGGRHRFTGELFF.

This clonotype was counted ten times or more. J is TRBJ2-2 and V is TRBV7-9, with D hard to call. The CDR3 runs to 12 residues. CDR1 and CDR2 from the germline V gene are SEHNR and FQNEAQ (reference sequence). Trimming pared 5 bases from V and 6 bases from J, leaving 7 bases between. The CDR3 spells CASSAGPGELFF. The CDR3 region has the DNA TGTGCCAGCAGCGCCGGGCCCGGGGAGCTGTTTTTT.

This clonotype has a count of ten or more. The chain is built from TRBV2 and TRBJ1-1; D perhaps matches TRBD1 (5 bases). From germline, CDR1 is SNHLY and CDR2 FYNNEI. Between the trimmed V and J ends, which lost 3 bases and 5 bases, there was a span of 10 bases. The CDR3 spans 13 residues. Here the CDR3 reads CASSDNEGTEAFF. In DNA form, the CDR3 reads TGTGCCAGCAGTGACAACGAGGGGACTGAAGCTTTCTTT.

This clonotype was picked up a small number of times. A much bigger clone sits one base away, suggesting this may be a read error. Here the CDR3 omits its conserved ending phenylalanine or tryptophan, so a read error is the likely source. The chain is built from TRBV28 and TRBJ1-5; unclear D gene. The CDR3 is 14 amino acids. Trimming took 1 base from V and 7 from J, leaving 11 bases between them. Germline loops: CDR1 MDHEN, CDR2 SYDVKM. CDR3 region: CASSLYGEGQPQHS. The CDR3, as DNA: TGTGCCAGCAGTTTATACGGAGAAGGCCAGCCCCAGCATTCT.

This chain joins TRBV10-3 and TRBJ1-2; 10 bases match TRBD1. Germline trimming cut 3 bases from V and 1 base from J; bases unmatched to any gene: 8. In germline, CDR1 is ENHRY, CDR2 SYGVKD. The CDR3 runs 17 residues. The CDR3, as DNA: TGTGCCATCAGTGACCCCCCGGGACAGGGGATTAACTATGGCTACACCTTC. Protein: CAISDPPGQGINYGYTF.

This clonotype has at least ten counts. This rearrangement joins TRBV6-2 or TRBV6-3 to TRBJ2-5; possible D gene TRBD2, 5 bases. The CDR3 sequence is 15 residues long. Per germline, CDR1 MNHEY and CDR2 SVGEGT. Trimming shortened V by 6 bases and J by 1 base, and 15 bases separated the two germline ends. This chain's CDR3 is CASSPPGVGQETQYF. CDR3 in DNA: TGTGCCAGCAGCCCACCCGGGGTCGGCCAAGAGACCCAGTACTTC.

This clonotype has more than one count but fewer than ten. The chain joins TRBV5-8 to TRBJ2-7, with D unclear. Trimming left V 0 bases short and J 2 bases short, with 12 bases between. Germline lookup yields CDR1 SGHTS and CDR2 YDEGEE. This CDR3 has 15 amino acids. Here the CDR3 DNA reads TGTGCCAGCAGCTTGGAGGGTGGGCGAACCTACGAGCAGTACTTC. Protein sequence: CASSLEGGRTYEQYF.

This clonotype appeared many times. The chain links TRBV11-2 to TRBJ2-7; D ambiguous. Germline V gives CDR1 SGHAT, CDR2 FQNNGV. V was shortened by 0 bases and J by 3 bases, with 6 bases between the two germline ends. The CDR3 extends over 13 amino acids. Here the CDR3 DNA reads TGTGCCAGCAGCTTAGACAGACACTACGAGCAGTACTTC. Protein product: CASSLDRHYEQYF.

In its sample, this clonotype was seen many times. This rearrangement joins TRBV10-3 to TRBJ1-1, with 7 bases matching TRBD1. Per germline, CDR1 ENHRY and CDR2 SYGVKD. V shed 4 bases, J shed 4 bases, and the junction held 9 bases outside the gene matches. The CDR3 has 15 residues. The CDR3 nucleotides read TGTGCCATCAGTGCACAGGGGATGGGGGGCACTGAAGCTTTCTTT. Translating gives CAISAQGMGGTEAFF.

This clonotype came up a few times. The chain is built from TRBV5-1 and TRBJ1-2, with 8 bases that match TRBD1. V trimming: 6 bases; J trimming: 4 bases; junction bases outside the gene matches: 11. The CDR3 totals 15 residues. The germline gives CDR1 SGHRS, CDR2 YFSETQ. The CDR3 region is CASTNGQGSGYGYTF. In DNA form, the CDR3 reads TGCGCCAGCACCAATGGACAGGGTTCGGGCTATGGCTACACCTTC.

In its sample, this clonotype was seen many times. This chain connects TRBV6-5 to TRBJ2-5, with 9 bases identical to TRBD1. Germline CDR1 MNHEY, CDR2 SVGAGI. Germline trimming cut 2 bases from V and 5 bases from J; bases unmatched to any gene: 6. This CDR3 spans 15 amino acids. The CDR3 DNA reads TGTGCCAGCAGTTACCGGGACAGGGAGATTGAGACCCAGTACTTC. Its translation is CASSYRDREIETQYF.

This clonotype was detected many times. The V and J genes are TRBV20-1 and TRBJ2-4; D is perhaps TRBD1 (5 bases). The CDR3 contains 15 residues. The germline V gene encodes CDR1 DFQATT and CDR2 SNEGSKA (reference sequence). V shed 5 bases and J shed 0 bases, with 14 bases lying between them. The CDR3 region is CSAHRQRLAKNIQYF. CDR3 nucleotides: TGCAGTGCTCATCGACAGCGCCTAGCCAAAAACATTCAGTACTTC.

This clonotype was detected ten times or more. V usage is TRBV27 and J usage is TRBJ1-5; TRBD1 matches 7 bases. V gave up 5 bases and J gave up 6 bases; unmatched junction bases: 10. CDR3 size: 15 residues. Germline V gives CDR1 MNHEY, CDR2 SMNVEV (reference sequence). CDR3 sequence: CASSPGTVEAQPQHF. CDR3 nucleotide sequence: TGTGCCAGCAGTCCGGGGACAGTCGAAGCTCAGCCCCAGCATTTT.

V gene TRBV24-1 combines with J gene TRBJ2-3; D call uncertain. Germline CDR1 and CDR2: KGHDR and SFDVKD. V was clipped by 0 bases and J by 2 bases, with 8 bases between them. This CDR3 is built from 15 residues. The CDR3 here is CATSDLRQSTDTQYF. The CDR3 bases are TGTGCCACCAGTGATTTGAGGCAATCCACAGATACGCAGTATTTT.